Listed here are 19 T cell receptor beta chains from one sample, sequenced in a study of cytomegalovirus exposure and HLA in healthy donors. With 60 Vbeta and 13 Jbeta primers, the PCR was carried out. Generated by immunoSEQ multiplex PCR, the TCRdb table keeps only in-frame clones and is missing some. The table records fewer than 120,000 clones, around 85% of them present only once. Sequenced material: PBMCs. Source of these receptors: a man between 40 and 49 years old in good health and CMV-seronegative.

The table lists this clone with a few counts. V is TRBV4-2 and J is TRBJ2-7, with D possibly being TRBD2 (7 bases). CDR3 length: 17 residues. Germline V lookup: CDR1 LGHNA, CDR2 YNFKEQ. V was clipped by 2 bases and J by 3 bases, with 20 bases between them. The CDR3 DNA is TGTGCCAGCAGCCAATCAAGTGGGGGGGGCAGGGGCTACGAGCAGTACTTC. Residues: CASSQSSGGGRGYEQYF.

The gene calls are TRBV5-1 and TRBJ2-1; 12 nucleotides align to TRBD1. This CDR3 is built from 17 residues. Germline CDR1 and CDR2: SGHRS and YFSETQ. V was pared by 4 bases and J by 14 bases, with 19 bases of the junction left unmatched. The CDR3 sequence is CASSLLPGQGAGDVEFF. The CDR3 nucleotides are TGCGCCAGCAGCCTATTGCCGGGACAGGGGGCTGGAGATGTCGAGTTCTTC. The full variable domain, in which reference TRBV5-1 and TRBJ2-1 provide the parts outside the CDR3, is KAGVTQTPRYLIKTRGQQVTLSCSPISGHRSVSWYQQTPGQGLQFLFEYFSETQRNKGNFPGRFSGRQFSNSRSEMNVSTLELGDSALYLCASSLLPGQGAGDVEFFGPGTRLTVL.

The rearrangement uses TRBV28 and TRBJ1-1; 7 nucleotides agree with TRBD1. The trim removed 6 bases at V and 0 bases at J, leaving 10 bases unmatched. This CDR3 is built from 16 residues. Germline loops: CDR1 MDHEN, CDR2 SYDVKM. The CDR3 DNA is TGTGCCAGCAGCCTCACAGGACAGGTGTTGAACACTGAAGCTTTCTTT. This sequence encodes CASSLTGQVLNTEAFF. The variable domain in full, with the rest retrieved from reference TRBV28 and TRBJ1-1, is DVKVTQSSRYLVKRTGEKVFLECVQDMDHENMFWYRQDPGLGLRLIYFSYDVKMKEKGDIPEGYSVSREKKERFSLILESASTNQTSMYLCASSLTGQVLNTEAFFGQGTRLTVV.

The J gene is TRBJ2-3, the V gene TRBV5-1, with TRBD2 as a possible D gene (5 bases). Trimming shortened V by 2 bases and J by 0 bases, and 10 bases separated the two germline ends. The CDR3 extends over 15 amino acids. In germline, CDR1 is SGHRS, CDR2 YFSETQ. The CDR3, as DNA: TGCGCCAGCAGCTTTCTAGCCCCTAGCACAGATACGCAGTATTTT. This codes for CASSFLAPSTDTQYF.

This chain joins TRBV2 and TRBJ1-4; no firm D call. Germline V gives CDR1 SNHLY, CDR2 FYNNEI. Trimming removed 3 bases at V and 6 bases at J, with 11 bases between. The CDR3 extends over 14 amino acids. The CDR3 DNA reads TGTGCCAGCAGTGATTGGAGGTTTCATGAAAAACTGTTTTTT. Translated, it gives CASSDWRFHEKLFF.

The table lists this clone with a count of one. The chain is built from TRBV5-1 and TRBJ2-1; 11 positions match TRBD2. The CDR3 consists of 15 residues. V lost 0 bases to trimming and J lost 6 bases; unmatched junction nucleotides: 2. The germline V gene has CDR1 SGHRS and CDR2 YFSETQ. Here the CDR3 reads CASSLVAGGLNEQFF. In DNA form, the CDR3 reads TGCGCCAGCAGCTTGGTAGCGGGGGGGCTCAATGAGCAGTTCTTC.

V usage is TRBV30 and J usage is TRBJ2-1; D might be TRBD2 (5 bases). V was cut by 1 base and J by 0 bases, with 10 bases left in between. There are 15 residues in the CDR3. Germline V gene data show CDR1 as GTSNPN and CDR2 as SVGIG (reference sequence). The CDR3 is CAWSGSESSYNEQFF. The CDR3 DNA reads as TGTGCCTGGAGTGGTAGCGAAAGCTCCTACAATGAGCAGTTCTTC.

The chain carries TRBV29-1 and TRBJ1-2; possibly TRBD1 for D (5 bases). Trimming removed 6 bases at V and 5 bases at J, with 22 bases between. Looked up from germline, CDR1 is SQVTM and CDR2 is ANQGSEA. The CDR3 covers 15 residues. The CDR3 is CSVPGRRGREYGYTF. The CDR3 DNA reads TGCAGCGTCCCCGGGAGGAGGGGAAGGGAGTATGGCTACACCTTC.

This clone was observed a few times. This chain links TRBV28 with TRBJ1-2; 8 bases match TRBD1. The CDR3 is made up of 15 amino acids. Germline CDR1 reads MDHEN; CDR2 reads SYDVKM. Trimming took 6 bases from V and 4 from J; bases not matched to a gene: 10. The CDR3 sequence: CASRLPAGGAYGYTF. The CDR3 DNA follows: TGTGCCAGCAGACTCCCCGCAGGGGGCGCCTATGGCTACACCTTC.

This chain links TRBV7-7 with TRBJ1-4, with a weak D call TRBD1 (6 bases). V lost 5 bases, J lost 5 bases, and 15 bases lay in between. The germline gives CDR1 SSHAT, CDR2 FNYEAQ (reference sequence). The CDR3 runs 15 residues. The CDR3 DNA is TGTGCCAGCAGCCCACCGTGGGGGCGAAATGAAAAACTGTTTTTT. Residues: CASSPPWGRNEKLFF. Full variable domain (outside the CDR3, taken from reference TRBV7-7 and TRBJ1-4): GAGVSQSPRYKVTKRGQDVTLRCDPISSHATLYWYQQALGQGPEFLTYFNYEAQPDKSGLPSDRFSAERPEGSISTLTIQRTEQRDSAMYRCASSPPWGRNEKLFFGSGTQLSVL.

The genes are TRBV19 and TRBJ2-7; 8 bases are a match to TRBD1. The V segment lost 5 bases and the J segment 6 bases; nucleotides outside the gene matches: 6. CDR3 length: 13 amino acids. Germline V gene data show CDR1 as LNHDA and CDR2 as SQIVND (reference sequence). CDR3 nucleotide sequence: TGTGCCAGTAGTCCGGACAGGGAAGGCGAGCAGTACTTC. Translated, it gives CASSPDREGEQYF.

The genes are TRBV9 and TRBJ2-7; TRBD1 matches 9 bases. CDR3 length: 12 residues. With 4 bases clipped from V and 6 bases from J, the junction kept 2 bases outside the gene matches. Germline V CDR1 and CDR2: SGDLS, YYNGEE. The DNA of the CDR3 is TGTGCCAGCAGCAGACAGGGGGGCGAGCAGTACTTC. Its protein is CASSRQGGEQYF.

CDR3 residues: CASSLDLDRNTEAFF. The CDR3 coding sequence is TGTGCCAGCAGCTTGGATCTGGACAGAAACACTGAAGCTTTCTTT. The chain joins TRBV5-4 to TRBJ1-1; possibly TRBD1 for D (6 bases). Germline CDR1 and CDR2: SGHNT and YYREEE (reference sequence). CDR3 size: 15 residues. The V end was cut by 0 bases, the J end by 2 bases, with 11 bases between.

This chain connects TRBV29-1 to TRBJ1-1; D not resolved. The ends were cut back, 4 bases at V and 0 bases at J, with 9 bases in the middle. Germline loops: CDR1 SQVTM, CDR2 ANQGSEA. This CDR3 is built from 13 residues. Written as DNA, the CDR3 is TGCAGCGTTGCCCTAGTCCTGAACACTGAAGCTTTCTTT. Its translation is CSVALVLNTEAFF.

The chain joins TRBV10-3 to TRBJ2-2, with TRBD1 identical over 7 bases. CDR3 length equals 15 residues. Germline V gene sequence: CDR1 ENHRY, CDR2 SYGVKD. The junction had 5 bases not matched to a gene; V was cut back by 2 bases and J by 5 bases. The CDR3 is CAISEKGAGTGELFF. Here the CDR3 DNA reads TGTGCCATCAGTGAGAAGGGGGCCGGGACCGGGGAGCTGTTTTTT.

In its sample, this clone was seen a few times. This chain uses TRBV5-6 with TRBJ2-5; D is possibly TRBD2 (5 bases). This CDR3 contains 13 residues. V was cut by 5 bases and J by 4 bases, with 12 bases left in between. The germline V gene encodes CDR1 SGHDT and CDR2 YYEEEE. The CDR3 DNA reads as TGTGCCAGCAGGTCAGACTATTCAGAGACCCAGTACTTC. Its translation: CASRSDYSETQYF.

This clone was picked up one time. The chain is built from TRBV5-1 and TRBJ2-1, with 11 nucleotides matching TRBD2. The CDR3 loop spans 15 amino acids. V trimming: 4 bases; J trimming: 3 bases; junction bases outside the gene matches: 3. Germline CDR1 and CDR2: SGHRS and YFSETQ. The chain's CDR3 is CASSPGLAGYNEQFF. As DNA, the CDR3 is TGCGCCAGCAGCCCAGGACTAGCGGGCTACAATGAGCAGTTCTTC.

This clone was seen only once. The gene calls are TRBV5-1 and TRBJ2-7; a possible D gene is TRBD2 (6 bases). With 3 bases removed from V and 7 bases from J, the gap between germline ends came to 17 bases. Germline V gene sequence: CDR1 SGHRS, CDR2 YFSETQ. CDR3 length: 14 amino acids. The CDR3 loop is CASSSGTEGQEQYF. The CDR3, as DNA: TGCGCCAGCAGCTCCGGGACTGAAGGGCAAGAGCAGTACTTC. Full variable domain (remainder filled in from reference TRBV5-1 and TRBJ2-7): KAGVTQTPRYLIKTRGQQVTLSCSPISGHRSVSWYQQTPGQGLQFLFEYFSETQRNKGNFPGRFSGRQFSNSRSEMNVSTLELGDSALYLCASSSGTEGQEQYFGPGTRLTVT.

This clone turned up a few times. CDR3 sequence: CASSRDKTYGYTF. The CDR3 nucleotides read TGTGCCAGTAGTAGGGACAAGACCTATGGCTACACCTTC. The rearrangement links TRBV19 to TRBJ1-2; tentative D call: TRBD1 (6 bases). The V and J ends lost 4 bases and 4 bases respectively, with 10 bases between them. This CDR3 region has 13 residues. Germline assignment: CDR1 LNHDA and CDR2 SQIVND (reference sequence).